These 27 T cell receptor beta chains share one sample of origin, sequenced in a study of T cell responses to AZD1222 COVID-19 vaccine. This table comes from immunoSEQ multiplex PCR, and its TCRdb copy is limited to in-frame clones, with some not included. The repertoire holds some 110,000 clones, with about 86% as singletons. This material consisted of peripheral blood, taken 28 days after the second AZD1222 dose. These receptors originate from an adult who received the AZD1222 COVID-19 vaccine.

The J gene is TRBJ1-2, the V gene TRBV30; D gene ambiguous. This CDR3 is 11 amino acids long. V lost 3 bases to trimming and J lost 5 bases, with 7 bases between them. Per the germline V gene, CDR1 is GTSNPN and CDR2 is SVGIG (reference sequence). CDR3 nucleotide sequence: TGTGCCTGGAGGCCCAGATATGGCTACACCTTC. Protein product: CAWRPRYGYTF.

The V and J genes are TRBV7-9 and TRBJ2-1; tentative D call: TRBD2 (7 bases). The CDR3 is 13 amino acids. CDR1 and CDR2 from the germline V gene are SEHNR and FQNEAQ (reference sequence). Between the trimmed V and J ends, which lost 7 bases and 9 bases, there was a span of 16 bases. CDR3 residues: CASNRGAALEQFF. Here the CDR3 DNA reads TGTGCCAGCAACCGGGGGGCAGCTCTTGAGCAGTTCTTC.

In the case of this clone: This sample includes further DNA sequences coding for the same CDR3. The chain employs TRBV29-1 and TRBJ2-2; 7 bases match TRBD1. Trimming cost V 6 bases and J 7 bases; bases outside gene matches: 11. There are 14 residues in the CDR3. The germline CDR1 and CDR2 sequences are SQVTM and ANQGSEA. CDR3 nucleotide sequence: TGCAGCGTAGTGGGAACAGGGGCAGTCGGGGAGCTGTTTTTT. It translates to CSVVGTGAVGELFF.

The chain employs TRBV4-3 and TRBJ1-2, with 8 bases fitting TRBD1. Germline V gives CDR1 LGHNA, CDR2 YSLEER. V was clipped by 0 bases and J by 8 bases; unmatched bases: 5. This CDR3 is built from 14 residues. The DNA for the CDR3 is TGCGCCAGCAGCCAAGAACAGGGGGAAGGGGGCTACACCTTC. Its protein product is CASSQEQGEGGYTF.

This chain uses TRBV29-1 with TRBJ2-7; 7 bases are shared with TRBD1. With 0 bases clipped from V and 2 bases from J, the junction kept 10 bases outside the gene matches. The CDR3 totals 16 residues. Germline CDR1 SQVTM, CDR2 ANQGSEA. CDR3 coding DNA: TGCAGCGTTGAAGATCGAAACAGGGGCATACCCTACGAGCAGTACTTC. Translated: CSVEDRNRGIPYEQYF.

The chain carries TRBV7-2 and TRBJ2-1; 10 nucleotides agree with TRBD2. V dropped 4 bases and J dropped 3; count of bases not matched to a gene: 9. The CDR3 has 17 amino acids. Germline lookup yields CDR1 SGHTA and CDR2 FQGNSA. CDR3 sequence reads: CASSSRLAGVSYNEQFF. The CDR3 nucleotides read TGTGCCAGCAGCTCCCGACTAGCGGGTGTGAGCTACAATGAGCAGTTCTTC.

This clone has just a few counts. The V and J genes are TRBV30 and TRBJ1-1; D is ambiguous. V was cut by 4 bases and J by 2 bases, with 20 bases left in between. Germline V lookup: CDR1 GTSNPN, CDR2 SVGIG (reference sequence). The CDR3 loop spans 16 amino acids. The CDR3: CAWTTDDVNVNTEAFF. CDR3 sequence (DNA): TGTGCCTGGACTACAGACGATGTAAACGTAAACACTGAAGCTTTCTTT.

CDR3 bases: TGTGCCAGCAGCTTAGAGGGGGCGGGTGGGGCCAACGTCCTGACTTTC. This sequence encodes CASSLEGAGGANVLTF. The chain employs TRBV7-6 and TRBJ2-6; 7 nucleotides line up with TRBD1. The CDR3 sequence is 16 residues long. The V segment lost 1 base and the J segment 3 bases; nucleotides outside the gene matches: 3. Germline V gives CDR1 SGHVS, CDR2 FNYEAQ.

The V gene is TRBV7-6, the J gene TRBJ2-3; 10 nucleotides agree with TRBD2. The V gene end was trimmed by 5 bases and the J gene end by 4 bases; junction bases not matched to a gene: 12. There are 17 residues in the CDR3. CDR1 and CDR2 from the germline V gene are SGHVS and FNYEAQ. In nucleotides, the CDR3 is TGTGCCAGCAGCCCGAACGGAGCGGGAGGGCCGTCAGATACGCAGTATTTT. Its protein is CASSPNGAGGPSDTQYF.

This rearrangement joins TRBV12-3 or TRBV12-4 to TRBJ1-1; D is unclear. The CDR3 is 13 residues long. The V and J ends lost 3 bases and 5 bases respectively, with 10 bases between them. Here the CDR3 reads CASSLGPGTEAFF. Written as DNA, the CDR3 is TGTGCCAGCAGTTTGGGTCCGGGGACTGAAGCTTTCTTT.

The chain employs TRBV10-3 and TRBJ1-2; 8 nucleotides align to TRBD1. The CDR3 spans 15 residues. With V trimmed by 2 bases and J by 5 bases, 7 bases remained unmatched. The germline V gene has CDR1 ENHRY and CDR2 SYGVKD. CDR3 sequence (DNA): TGTGCCATCAGTGAGGGACAGGGAGTTAGGTATGGCTACACCTTC. Protein: CAISEGQGVRYGYTF.

This clone came up once. This chain joins TRBV19 and TRBJ1-2; tentatively, D is TRBD1 (5 bases). This CDR3 comprises 15 residues. Trimming pared 3 bases from V and 4 bases from J, leaving 15 bases between. Germline V CDR1 and CDR2: LNHDA, SQIVND (reference sequence). The CDR3 loop reads CASSISLGQGYGYTF. CDR3 DNA sequence: TGTGCCAGTAGTATTTCCCTGGGGCAAGGCTATGGCTACACCTTC.

The chain uses TRBV6-5 and TRBJ1-6, with D uncertain. This CDR3 comprises 13 residues. V lost 6 bases and J lost 7, with 10 bases in between. Germline loops: CDR1 MNHEY, CDR2 SVGAGI. The CDR3 here is CASRGNRNSPLHF. The DNA of the CDR3 is TGTGCCAGCAGGGGCAACAGAAATTCACCCCTCCACTTT.

This chain uses TRBV19 with TRBJ1-2; no clear D gene. The V end lost 0 bases, the J end lost 2 bases, and 10 bases lay between the germline ends. The CDR3 has 15 amino acids. Germline V gene sequence: CDR1 LNHDA, CDR2 SQIVND (reference sequence). CDR3 residues: CASSIEWQANYGYTF. For the CDR3, the DNA is TGTGCCAGTAGTATAGAATGGCAGGCGAACTATGGCTACACCTTC.

CDR3: CASSIVALANTGELFF. CDR3 nucleotide sequence: TGTGCCAGTAGTATAGTCGCACTAGCGAACACCGGGGAGCTGTTTTTT. The chain joins TRBV19 to TRBJ2-2; D perhaps matches TRBD2 (5 bases). Trimming cost V 1 base and J 0 bases, with 9 bases left between them. Germline CDR1 and CDR2: LNHDA and SQIVND (reference sequence). The CDR3 totals 16 residues.

The chain uses TRBV5-1 and TRBJ1-2, with D hard to call. Germline lookup yields CDR1 SGHRS and CDR2 YFSETQ. This CDR3 has 13 residues. V was cut by 4 bases and J by 7 bases, with 14 bases left in between. The CDR3 is CASSPQSEGGYTF. The CDR3 DNA follows: TGCGCCAGCAGCCCTCAGTCCGAGGGTGGCTACACCTTC.

V usage is TRBV20-1 and J usage is TRBJ1-5; D is ambiguous. There are 13 residues in the CDR3. The germline V and J ends were trimmed by 3 bases and 3 bases, with 9 bases remaining between them. Germline V gives CDR1 DFQATT, CDR2 SNEGSKA (reference sequence). The CDR3 DNA follows: TGCAGTGCTAGTAAGTCAGCCAATCAGCCCCAGCATTTT. It codes for CSASKSANQPQHF.

CDR3 sequence: CASSQGTGGQETQYF. The CDR3 DNA is TGTGCCAGCAGCCAAGGGACAGGGGGTCAAGAGACCCAGTACTTC. This chain uses TRBV7-9 with TRBJ2-5, with 11 nucleotides matching TRBD1. Trimming cost V 5 bases and J 2 bases; bases outside gene matches: 4. Per the germline V gene, CDR1 is SEHNR and CDR2 is FQNEAQ (reference sequence). The CDR3 spans 15 residues.

This clone was detected once. The V and J genes are TRBV11-3 and TRBJ2-6, with 9 nucleotides matching TRBD2. Trimming at V came to 1 base and at J to 4 bases, leaving 2 bases not matched to a gene. This CDR3 has 16 amino acids. Germline V gene data show CDR1 as SGHNT and CDR2 as YENEEA. The CDR3: CASSLASGTGANVLTF. The CDR3 DNA sequence: TGTGCCAGCAGCTTAGCTAGCGGGACCGGGGCCAACGTCCTGACTTTC.

The DNA for the CDR3 is TGCAGCGTAAGGGAGCCTAGTCCCTACGAGCAGTACTTC. Translated, it gives CSVREPSPYEQYF. J is TRBJ2-7 and V is TRBV29-1, with D possibly matching TRBD2 (5 bases). Germline lookup yields CDR1 SQVTM and CDR2 ANQGSEA. The CDR3 has 13 amino acids. V dropped 6 bases and J dropped 2 bases, with 14 bases sitting between them.

The chain joins TRBV11-2 to TRBJ2-4; 7 bases line up with TRBD2. CDR1 SGHAT and CDR2 FQNNGV come from the germline V gene. J gave up 6 bases and V 6 bases, and 8 bases lay outside the gene matches. The CDR3 spans 14 residues. CDR3 coding DNA: TGTGCCAGCAGGCTTTCTTCGGGGGGAAACATTCAGTACTTC. It specifies CASRLSSGGNIQYF.

This clone has just one count. This rearrangement joins TRBV6-5 to TRBJ1-5; D is perhaps TRBD1 (6 bases). The length of the CDR3 is 13 residues. V was trimmed by 6 bases and J by 7 bases, leaving 13 bases between them. Germline lookup yields CDR1 MNHEY and CDR2 SVGAGI. The CDR3 sequence: CASRWGQLQPQHF. CDR3 sequence (DNA): TGTGCCAGCAGGTGGGGACAACTGCAGCCCCAGCATTTT.

A few counts support this clone. The V gene is TRBV5-6, the J gene TRBJ1-1; no definite D call. The CDR3 is made up of 14 amino acids. Looked up from germline, CDR1 is SGHDT and CDR2 is YYEEEE. Trimming left V 2 bases short and J 4 bases short, with 12 bases between. In nucleotides, the CDR3 is TGTGCCAGCAGCTTTCCCACCCGGGGCACTGAAGCTTTCTTT. Amino acid sequence: CASSFPTRGTEAFF.

The chain couples TRBV19 to TRBJ2-5; no reliable D call. Germline CDR1 is LNHDA and CDR2 is SQIVND (reference sequence). The CDR3 runs 13 residues. V lost 5 bases to trimming and J lost 2 bases, with 9 bases between them. CDR3 bases: TGTGCCAGTAGTTACGGACGGCAAGAGACCCAGTACTTC. Protein product: CASSYGRQETQYF.

The table lists this clone with a count of one. The J gene is TRBJ1-2, the V gene TRBV5-1, with a possible D match to TRBD1 (5 bases). CDR1 and CDR2 from the germline V gene are SGHRS and YFSETQ. This CDR3 spans 14 amino acids. The V and J ends lost 5 bases and 4 bases respectively, with 15 bases between them. CDR3 in amino acids: CASRGGTSGYGYTF. The CDR3 bases are TGCGCCAGCAGGGGTGGGACGTCTGGCTATGGCTACACCTTC.

This clone has just a few counts. V and J are TRBV18 and TRBJ1-2; D call uncertain. The germline V gene has CDR1 KGHSH and CDR2 LQKENI. With 1 base removed from V and 6 bases from J, the gap between germline ends came to 12 bases. The CDR3 extends over 14 amino acids. CDR3 region: CASSPQTPMDGYTF. The CDR3 DNA is TGTGCCAGCTCACCACAGACCCCGATGGATGGCTACACCTTC.

This clone was counted at least ten times. The same CDR3 also results from other DNA sequences found in this sample. The J gene is TRBJ1-5, the V gene TRBV2; a weak D match, TRBD1 (6 bases). From germline, CDR1 is SNHLY and CDR2 FYNNEI. This CDR3 spans 16 amino acids. With 2 bases removed from V and 3 bases from J, the gap between germline ends came to 14 bases. This CDR3 is CASSELGGQNNQPQHF. DNA of the CDR3: TGTGCCAGCAGTGAACTAGGTGGACAGAACAATCAGCCCCAGCATTTT.